The entry below gives a single T cell receptor (beta chain) sequence along with its context. This sample stems from a study of blood T cell repertoires in COVID-19. Looking at the study overall: Spain, Italy and the United States supplied samples that represented acute and convalescent COVID-19. Nucleic acid was either cDNA or gDNA, and it came from T cells, B-cell-depleted T cells, or PBMCs.

Original methodology: It was from reference gene primer amplification that nucleated cell counts were estimated. TCRdb's table, derived via immunoSEQ multiplex PCR, lists solely in-frame clones and lacks some. V and J calls and clone size are those listed in that table; D and trimming were worked out from the DNA. The table records over 55,000 clones, roughly 89% of them present only once. This sequence was found in a human donor in a cohort sampled during active COVID-19. Sequences were obtained from peripheral blood.

The CDR3 sequence is CASSPRSQATNSPLHF. The CDR3 DNA follows: TGTGCCAGCAGCCCCCGCTCGCAGGCTACAAATTCACCCCTCCACTTT. The V call is TRBV5-4, the J call TRBJ1-6; D is unclear. The V gene's germline CDR1 is SGHNT and CDR2 YYREEE (reference sequence). This CDR3 spans 16 amino acids. V was trimmed by 4 bases and J by 7 bases, leaving 18 bases between them.